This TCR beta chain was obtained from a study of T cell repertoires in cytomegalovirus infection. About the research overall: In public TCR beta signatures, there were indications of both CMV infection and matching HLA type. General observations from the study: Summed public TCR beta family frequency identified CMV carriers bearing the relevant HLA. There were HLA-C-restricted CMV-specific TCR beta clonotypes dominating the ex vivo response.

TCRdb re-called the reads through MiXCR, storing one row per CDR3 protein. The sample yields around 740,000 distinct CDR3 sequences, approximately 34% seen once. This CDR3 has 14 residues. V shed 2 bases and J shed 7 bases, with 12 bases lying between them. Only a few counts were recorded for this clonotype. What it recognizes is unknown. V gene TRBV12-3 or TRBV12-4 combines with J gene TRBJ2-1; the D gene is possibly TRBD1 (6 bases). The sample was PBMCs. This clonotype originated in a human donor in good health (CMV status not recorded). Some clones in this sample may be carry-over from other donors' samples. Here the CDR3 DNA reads TGTGCCAGCAGTTTACCCCAGGGGAGAAATGAGCAGTTCTTC. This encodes CASSLPQGRNEQFF.